Shown below are 24 T cell receptor beta chains from a single sample sequenced in a study of blood T cell repertoires in COVID-19. Profiling relied on immunoSEQ multiplex PCR, and the TCRdb table lists in-frame clones only, not all of them. The table lists under 60,000 clones, more than 90% of them singletons. The sample consisted of peripheral blood. Every receptor here comes from a human donor in a cohort sampled during active COVID-19.

The V gene is TRBV5-1, the J gene TRBJ2-7, with D perhaps TRBD1 (6 bases). The CDR3 consists of 13 residues. Germline CDR1 and CDR2: SGHRS and YFSETQ. Trimming cost V 5 bases and J 4 bases, with 13 bases left between them. In DNA form, the CDR3 reads TGCGCCAGCAGGAGACTACAGGGATACGAGCAGTACTTC. Its protein product is CASRRLQGYEQYF.

With regard to this clone: Likely a read error: the CDR3 ends without its conserved phenylalanine or tryptophan. The DNA is omitted, as the CDR3 cannot be located on it reliably, and the CDR3 follows TCRdb's listing. V usage is TRBV12-2 and J usage is TRBJ1-3. TRBV12-2 is a listed pseudogene. The CDR3 extends over 11 residues, inclusive of both ends. CDR3 in amino acids: CASRLSREWVG.

The chain carries TRBV19 and TRBJ1-4, with D possibly being TRBD1 (5 bases). Trimming shortened V by 3 bases and J by 4 bases, and 15 bases separated the two germline ends. In germline, CDR1 is LNHDA, CDR2 SQIVND (reference sequence). CDR3 length: 16 residues. CDR3 loop: CASSMAPGLHNEKLFF. CDR3 DNA: TGTGCCAGTAGTATGGCTCCGGGACTGCATAATGAAAAACTGTTTTTT.

The chain carries TRBV19 and TRBJ2-7, with TRBD2 as a possible D gene (6 bases). This CDR3 contains 15 residues. Germline V gives CDR1 LNHDA, CDR2 SQIVND (reference sequence). Trimming cost V 3 bases and J 3 bases, with 15 bases left between them. The CDR3 DNA reads TGTGCCAGTAGTATTTTGGCTAGCGAGAACTACGAGCAGTACTTC. This gives the protein CASSILASENYEQYF.

The chain uses TRBV7-2 and TRBJ1-2, with 8 nucleotides matching TRBD1. The germline V gene encodes CDR1 SGHTA and CDR2 FQGNSA. The CDR3 extends over 14 amino acids. Unmatched junction bases numbered 10, after V lost 5 bases and J lost 8 bases. The CDR3 sequence is CASSAQGARMGYTF. The DNA of the CDR3 is TGTGCCAGCAGCGCCCAGGGGGCGCGGATGGGCTACACCTTC.

The genes are TRBV7-8 and TRBJ1-1, with 7 bases identical to TRBD1. The CDR3 runs 16 residues. The trim removed 0 bases at V and 4 bases at J, leaving 8 bases unmatched. CDR1 and CDR2 (germline): SGHVS, FQNEAQ. The CDR3 region is CASSLAPGQLGTEAFF. CDR3 in DNA: TGTGCCAGCAGCTTAGCACCGGGACAGTTGGGCACTGAAGCTTTCTTT.

J is TRBJ1-4 and V is TRBV7-9, with D possibly matching TRBD1 (6 bases). This CDR3 has 15 residues. V dropped 4 bases and J dropped 4 bases, with 13 bases sitting between them. CDR1 and CDR2 from the germline V gene are SEHNR and FQNEAQ (reference sequence). CDR3 in amino acids: CASSSTTGSNEKLFF. The DNA of the CDR3 is TGTGCCAGCAGCTCTACGACAGGAAGTAATGAAAAACTGTTTTTT.

V and J are TRBV3-1 (or the pseudogene TRBV3-2) and TRBJ1-1, with D possibly TRBD1 on 6 matching bases. In germline, CDR1 is LGHDT, CDR2 YNNKEL (reference sequence). Trimming took 5 bases from V and 6 from J, leaving 16 bases between them. This CDR3 comprises 14 residues. The CDR3, as DNA: TGTGCCAGCAGCACATGGGGGACACTCTCTGAAGCTTTCTTT. Amino acids: CASSTWGTLSEAFF.

The chain is built from TRBV4-1 and TRBJ1-5; TRBD1 is a possible D gene (6 bases). Germline CDR1 and CDR2: MGHRA and YSYEKL. V was trimmed by 4 bases and J by 7 bases, leaving 17 bases between them. The CDR3 loop spans 15 amino acids. Here the CDR3 DNA reads TGCGCCAGCAGCCCAATTGTGGGGGCTGGACAGCCCCAGCATTTT. It codes for CASSPIVGAGQPQHF.

V is TRBV6-5 and J is TRBJ1-1; a possible D gene is TRBD1 (6 bases). CDR3 length: 13 residues. Germline V gene lookup returns CDR1 MNHEY and CDR2 SVGAGI. The V and J ends lost 6 bases and 0 bases respectively, with 8 bases between them. The CDR3, as DNA: TGTGCCAGCAGATCAGGGGTGAACACTGAAGCTTTCTTT. Translated: CASRSGVNTEAFF.

This chain links TRBV10-3 with TRBJ2-3; D may be TRBD2 (6 bases). There are 17 residues in the CDR3. Germline values: CDR1 ENHRY, CDR2 SYGVKD. V gave up 3 bases and J gave up 0 bases, with 16 bases separating them. The CDR3 bases are TGTGCCATCAGTGACCGCGGGGCGGCCGCTAGCACAGATACGCAGTATTTT. Protein: CAISDRGAAASTDTQYF.

V and J are TRBV28 and TRBJ1-4, with 7 bases matching TRBD1. The CDR3 covers 15 residues. V shed 5 bases and J 11 bases; nucleotides not matched to a gene: 14. Per germline, CDR1 MDHEN and CDR2 SYDVKM. The CDR3 loop is CASSPSGTAFSKLFF. DNA of the CDR3: TGTGCCAGCAGTCCCTCCGGGACAGCCTTTTCCAAACTGTTTTTT.

V is TRBV5-1 and J is TRBJ1-2; 11 positions agree with TRBD1. The CDR3 runs to 14 residues. Germline V gives CDR1 SGHRS, CDR2 YFSETQ. Trimming cost V 3 bases and J 5 bases; bases outside gene matches: 3. The CDR3 bases are TGCGCCAGCAGCTCCGGGACAGGGGGTTATGGCTACACCTTC. It is translated as CASSSGTGGYGYTF.

V gene TRBV7-2 combines with J gene TRBJ2-1, with 10 bases that match TRBD2. V lost 4 bases and J lost 6; bases outside the gene matches: 6. This CDR3 comprises 15 residues. Germline V lookup: CDR1 SGHTA, CDR2 FQGNSA. CDR3 region: CASSSTSGMGNEQFF. The CDR3 coding sequence is TGTGCCAGCAGCTCTACTAGCGGGATGGGCAATGAGCAGTTCTTC.

The rearrangement joins TRBV7-9 to TRBJ2-1; D is unresolved. Germline CDR1 is SEHNR and CDR2 is FQNEAQ (reference sequence). This CDR3 has 12 amino acids. Trimming took off 4 bases at V and 6 bases at J, with 7 bases between the two ends. The CDR3: CASSSSSNEQFF. CDR3 in DNA: TGTGCCAGCAGCTCCTCCAGCAATGAGCAGTTCTTC.

V and J are TRBV5-4 and TRBJ2-5; TRBD2 matches at 9 bases. The length of the CDR3 is 15 residues. V gave up 4 bases and J gave up 6 bases; unmatched junction bases: 10. The V gene's germline CDR1 is SGHNT and CDR2 YYREEE (reference sequence). The CDR3 DNA sequence: TGTGCCAGCAGCGGTGGGGCTAGCGGGATACAGACCCAGTACTTC. Translation: CASSGGASGIQTQYF.

This clone appeared once. The chain recombines TRBV7-9 with TRBJ2-1, with D maybe TRBD1 (6 bases). The V end lost 5 bases, the J end lost 7 bases, and 9 bases lay between the germline ends. Germline assignment: CDR1 SEHNR and CDR2 FQNEAQ (reference sequence). The length of the CDR3 is 12 residues. CDR3 sequence: CASSLQGNEQFF. The CDR3 DNA is TGTGCCAGCAGCCTTCAGGGGAATGAGCAGTTCTTC. Full variable domain (rest looked up from reference TRBV7-9 and TRBJ2-1): DTGVSQNPRHKITKRGQNVTFRCDPISEHNRLYWYRQTLGQGPEFLTYFQNEAQLEKSRLLSDRFSAERPKGSFSTLEIQRTEQGDSAMYLCASSLQGNEQFFGPGTRLTVL.

CDR3 bases: TGTGCCAGCAGCCAAGAGGGACAGACCCAAGAGACCCAGTACTTC. It specifies CASSQEGQTQETQYF. The chain couples TRBV4-2 to TRBJ2-5, with TRBD1 matching 7 bases. The CDR3 has 15 residues. CDR1 and CDR2 from the germline V gene are LGHNA and YNFKEQ. V lost 0 bases to trimming and J lost 1 base; unmatched junction nucleotides: 2.

The chain employs TRBV5-4 and TRBJ1-1; no firm D call. CDR1 is SGHNT, CDR2 YYREEE, per germline (reference sequence). This CDR3 contains 13 residues. The V end was cut by 9 bases, the J end by 0 bases, with 12 bases between. The CDR3 DNA follows: TGTGCCATTTCGAGGGAGGTGAACACTGAAGCTTTCTTT. As protein: CAISREVNTEAFF.

This clone was seen once. The chain employs TRBV7-3 and TRBJ2-2; TRBD1 aligns across 8 bases. This CDR3 comprises 15 residues. Germline CDR1 SGHTA, CDR2 FQGTGA. With V trimmed by 6 bases and J by 3 bases, 6 bases remained unmatched. The CDR3 DNA follows: TGTGCCAGCAGTGGACAGGGATTGGACACCGGGGAGCTGTTTTTT. It encodes CASSGQGLDTGELFF.

The V call is TRBV10-3, the J call TRBJ2-7; 9 bases fit TRBD1. The CDR3 sequence is 14 residues long. V shed 6 bases and J 1 base; nucleotides not matched to a gene: 4. Germline values: CDR1 ENHRY, CDR2 SYGVKD. The CDR3, as DNA: TGTGCCATCAGCCGGGACAGGGATTCCTACGAGCAGTACTTC. Translated: CAISRDRDSYEQYF.

V usage is TRBV6-5 and J usage is TRBJ2-7, with TRBD2 as a possible D gene (6 bases). In germline, CDR1 is MNHEY, CDR2 SVGAGI. This CDR3 has 14 residues. V lost 4 bases to trimming and J lost 0 bases, with 10 bases between them. For the CDR3, the DNA is TGTGCCAGCAGTTCCCAGACTAGCTCCTACGAGCAGTACTTC. It yields the protein CASSSQTSSYEQYF.

The sample holds one count of this clone. CDR3 in amino acids: CASSVREGRGSPLHF. The CDR3, as DNA: TGTGCCAGTAGTGTGAGGGAGGGAAGAGGATCACCCCTCCACTTT. This chain joins TRBV19 and TRBJ1-6; no reliable D call. Trimming pared 5 bases from V and 10 bases from J, leaving 18 bases between. In germline, CDR1 is LNHDA, CDR2 SQIVND (reference sequence). CDR3 length equals 15 residues.

This chain connects TRBV7-7 to TRBJ2-7, with 9 bases lining up with TRBD2. In germline, CDR1 is SSHAT, CDR2 FNYEAQ (reference sequence). CDR3 length: 16 amino acids. CDR3 protein: CASSKQIAGEPCEQYV. The CDR3 nucleotides read TGTGCTAGCAGCAAGCAAATAGCGGGAGAGCCATGTGAGCAGTACGTC.